Shown below are 29 T cell receptor beta chains from a single sample sequenced in a study of CD8 T cells in Susac syndrome. Reverse transcription of roughly 0.45 to 1 ug RNA used random hexamers. TCRdb reanalysed the immunoSEQ multiplex PCR reads using MiXCR and keeps one entry per CDR3 protein. The sample shows just over 150,000 distinct CDR3 sequences, approximately 94% of them seen only once. Material for sequencing was CD8+ T cells from PBMCs. Source of these receptors: a human donor with multiple sclerosis.

The rearrangement joins TRBV9 to TRBJ2-3; 8 positions agree with TRBD1. The CDR3 length is 14 residues. Trimming removed 3 bases from V and 4 bases from J; junction bases left unmatched: 4. CDR1 is SGDLS and CDR2 is YYNGEE in the germline V gene. The CDR3 bases are TGTGCCAGCAGCGCTGGACAGGGAGCAGATACGCAGTATTTT. Amino acid sequence: CASSAGQGADTQYF.

The gene calls are TRBV24-1 and TRBJ2-1, with D unclear. This CDR3 has 14 amino acids. The V gene lost 4 bases and the J gene lost 2 bases, with 8 bases spanning the gap. Germline assignment: CDR1 KGHDR and CDR2 SFDVKD. CDR3: CATSDPWAYNEQFF. In DNA form, the CDR3 reads TGTGCCACCAGTGACCCCTGGGCCTACAATGAGCAGTTCTTC.

The rearrangement uses TRBV29-1 and TRBJ2-1, with D perhaps TRBD1 or TRBD2 (5 bases each). CDR1 is SQVTM and CDR2 is ANQGSEA in the germline V gene. V dropped 4 bases and J dropped 4 bases, with 8 bases sitting between them. This CDR3 contains 12 residues. CDR3 residues: CSVGWGYNEQFF. CDR3 DNA sequence: TGCAGCGTTGGGTGGGGGTACAATGAGCAGTTCTTC.

This clonotype was observed a single time. This chain connects TRBV5-4 to TRBJ1-2, with a tentative D call TRBD1 (6 bases). Germline values: CDR1 SGHNT, CDR2 YYREEE (reference sequence). Trimming removed 0 bases at V and 6 bases at J, with 15 bases between. The CDR3 is 15 amino acids. DNA for the CDR3: TGTGCCAGCAGCTTGGCAAGCAGGGGCAGAAATGGCTACACCTTC. It codes for CASSLASRGRNGYTF.

The gene calls are TRBV27 and TRBJ1-5, with 8 bases fitting TRBD1. V was clipped by 6 bases and J by 2 bases; unmatched bases: 6. Germline CDR1 is MNHEY and CDR2 is SMNVEV (reference sequence). The CDR3 spans 15 residues. CDR3 DNA: TGTGCCAGCAGACAGGGGGATGATGGCAATCAGCCCCAGCATTTT. It is translated as CASRQGDDGNQPQHF.

The chain has TRBV2 and TRBJ2-7, with 7 bases aligning to TRBD1. Germline V gene data show CDR1 as SNHLY and CDR2 as FYNNEI. The V segment lost 7 bases and the J segment 2 bases; nucleotides outside the gene matches: 14. CDR3 length: 16 residues. The CDR3 DNA reads as TGTGCCAGCACCGAAAAGAAGGGACAGCGGACCTACGAGCAGTACTTC. Residues: CASTEKKGQRTYEQYF.

V usage is TRBV6-2 or TRBV6-3 and J usage is TRBJ1-1; D not resolved. The CDR3 loop spans 12 amino acids. The V gene's germline CDR1 is MNHEY and CDR2 SVGEGT. Trimming removed 2 bases at V and 5 bases at J, with 6 bases between. The CDR3 protein is CASSYGSTEAFF. CDR3 bases: TGTGCCAGCAGTTACGGGAGTACTGAAGCTTTCTTT.

In this sample, this clonotype turned up once. The CDR3 loop is CSAADGGTF. The CDR3 DNA reads TGCAGCGCGGCGGACGGCGGGACTTTC. The chain carries TRBV29-1 and TRBJ2-6; no definite D call. Germline assignment: CDR1 SQVTM and CDR2 ANQGSEA. There are 9 residues in the CDR3. Trimming left V 7 bases short and J 18 bases short, with 13 bases between.

This chain links TRBV29-1 with TRBJ2-7; 10 bases are shared with TRBD1. J was trimmed by 10 bases and V by 6 bases; bases with no gene match: 18. The CDR3 spans 15 residues. Germline V gene lookup returns CDR1 SQVTM and CDR2 ANQGSEA. The CDR3 reads CSVRPHRDRGESQYF. CDR3 nucleotide sequence: TGCAGCGTACGTCCTCACCGGGACAGGGGAGAAAGTCAGTACTTC.

This clonotype was observed a single time. The chain recombines TRBV19 with TRBJ2-3, with D possibly being TRBD1 (5 bases). Looked up from germline, CDR1 is LNHDA and CDR2 is SQIVND (reference sequence). Trimming removed 3 bases at V and 1 base at J, with 11 bases between. The CDR3 consists of 15 residues. CDR3 loop: CASSMGRQRTDTQYF. CDR3 DNA: TGTGCCAGTAGTATGGGGCGACAGCGCACAGATACGCAGTATTTT.

The rearrangement uses TRBV7-8 and TRBJ2-7, with D perhaps matching TRBD1 (5 bases). Deletions cut 1 base from V and 3 bases from J, with 10 bases between. The germline gives CDR1 SGHVS, CDR2 FQNEAQ. The CDR3 is made up of 14 amino acids. The CDR3 DNA sequence: TGTGCCAGCAGCTTAGGGGGCGTATTCTACGAGCAGTACTTC. As protein: CASSLGGVFYEQYF.

The V and J genes are TRBV2 and TRBJ1-1, with D maybe TRBD1 (6 bases). Germline CDR1 SNHLY, CDR2 FYNNEI. V lost 6 bases to trimming and J lost 1 base, with 12 bases between them. This CDR3 has 14 amino acids. CDR3 coding DNA: TGTGCCAGCAGGCGCAGGGGACAGAACACTGAAGCTTTCTTT. This sequence encodes CASRRRGQNTEAFF.

This clonotype was seen only a few times. The V gene is TRBV13, the J gene TRBJ1-1; D not resolved. V was cut by 3 bases and J by 2 bases, with 7 bases left in between. Germline V gene lookup returns CDR1 PRHDT and CDR2 FYEKMQ (reference sequence). The CDR3 covers 13 residues. This CDR3 is CASSFGTNTEAFF. DNA for the CDR3: TGTGCCAGCAGCTTCGGTACAAACACTGAAGCTTTCTTT.

The chain has TRBV2 and TRBJ1-5, with D hard to call. Germline assignment: CDR1 SNHLY and CDR2 FYNNEI. Deletions cut 5 bases from V and 3 bases from J, with 17 bases between. The CDR3 length is 16 residues. The chain's CDR3 is CASSRGRQTINQPQHF. In DNA form, the CDR3 reads TGTGCCAGCAGTAGAGGCAGGCAAACCATCAATCAGCCCCAGCATTTT.

J is TRBJ2-5 and V is TRBV9; TRBD2 is a possible D gene (6 bases). The germline CDR1 and CDR2 sequences are SGDLS and YYNGEE. V was shortened by 3 bases and J by 2 bases, with 11 bases between the two germline ends. CDR3 length: 14 residues. CDR3 nucleotide sequence: TGTGCCAGCAGCGAAGGAGGAGGGCAAGAGACCCAGTACTTC. Translation gives CASSEGGGQETQYF.

The chain couples TRBV12-3 or TRBV12-4 to TRBJ1-5; TRBD1 might be the D (6 bases). Trimming left V 6 bases short and J 2 bases short, with 17 bases between. The CDR3 covers 16 residues. The chain's CDR3 is CASRAGRGTGNQPQHF. CDR3 in DNA: TGTGCCAGCAGGGCCGGGAGGGGGACGGGCAATCAGCCCCAGCATTTT.

The chain has TRBV6-5 and TRBJ2-1; tentatively, D is TRBD2 (6 bases). The CDR3 loop spans 12 amino acids. Germline V gene lookup returns CDR1 MNHEY and CDR2 SVGAGI. With 7 bases removed from V and 8 bases from J, the gap between germline ends came to 12 bases. The CDR3 protein is CASNGGSDEQFF. The CDR3 region has the DNA TGTGCCAGCAATGGGGGGTCGGATGAGCAGTTCTTC.

This clonotype was detected only a few times. This chain links TRBV5-1 with TRBJ2-2; the D gene is possibly TRBD1 (6 bases). This CDR3 contains 18 residues. V was shortened by 4 bases and J by 5 bases, with 24 bases between the two germline ends. The germline V gene encodes CDR1 SGHRS and CDR2 YFSETQ. The CDR3 nucleotides are TGCGCCAGCAGCAACAACCTTGGCAGGGGTCAAATGACCGGGGAGCTGTTTTTT. This gives the protein CASSNNLGRGQMTGELFF.

The chain carries TRBV29-1 and TRBJ1-1; D remains ambiguous. The germline V gene has CDR1 SQVTM and CDR2 ANQGSEA. The CDR3 totals 14 residues. Trimming removed 4 bases from V and 1 base from J, with 13 bases in between. The CDR3 sequence is CSVVVPTANTEAFF. The CDR3 DNA reads as TGCAGCGTTGTGGTACCGACGGCGAACACTGAAGCTTTCTTT.

CDR3 in amino acids: CASSLGTVSTEAFF. The CDR3 DNA reads as TGTGCCAGCAGCTTAGGGACAGTTTCGACTGAAGCTTTCTTT. The chain links TRBV5-6 to TRBJ1-1; 7 nucleotides align to TRBD1. The V segment lost 2 bases and the J segment 5 bases; nucleotides outside the gene matches: 6. Germline loops: CDR1 SGHDT, CDR2 YYEEEE. The CDR3 extends over 14 amino acids.

The chain combines TRBV27 with TRBJ2-1; 10 bases map to TRBD1. Germline trimming cut 3 bases from V and 5 bases from J; bases unmatched to any gene: 1. From germline, CDR1 is MNHEY and CDR2 SMNVEV (reference sequence). The CDR3 is 14 amino acids. The CDR3 here is CASSFGTGDNEQFF. CDR3 coding DNA: TGTGCCAGCAGTTTTGGGACAGGGGACAATGAGCAGTTCTTC.

The chain is built from TRBV5-6 and TRBJ2-1, with 9 bases identical to TRBD1. From germline, CDR1 is SGHDT and CDR2 YYEEEE. Germline trimming cut 4 bases from V and 7 bases from J; bases unmatched to any gene: 3. The CDR3 is 13 amino acids. CDR3 bases: TGTGCCAGCAGCGCTGGGACAGGGAATGAGCAGTTCTTC. Amino acid sequence: CASSAGTGNEQFF. Drawing the rest from reference TRBV5-6 and TRBJ2-1, the complete variable domain is DAGVTQSPTHLIKTRGQQVTLRCSPKSGHDTVSWYQQALGQGPQFIFQYYEEEERQRGNFPDRFSGHQFPNYSSELNVNALLLGDSALYLCASSAGTGNEQFFGPGTRLTVL.

V gene TRBV6-2 or TRBV6-3 combines with J gene TRBJ1-5; TRBD1 is a possible D gene (5 bases). V was clipped by 4 bases and J by 0 bases, with 10 bases between them. CDR1 and CDR2 from the germline V gene are MNHEY and SVGEGT. The CDR3 loop spans 15 amino acids. This CDR3 is CASSFWGNSNQPQHF. In nucleotides, the CDR3 is TGTGCCAGCAGTTTCTGGGGGAATAGCAATCAGCCCCAGCATTTT.

The chain is built from TRBV6-2 or TRBV6-3 and TRBJ1-5, with 7 bases identical to TRBD1. CDR1 is MNHEY and CDR2 is SVGEGT in the germline V gene. The V segment lost 7 bases and the J segment 7 bases; nucleotides outside the gene matches: 10. The length of the CDR3 is 14 residues. The DNA of the CDR3 is TGTGCCAGCAAATCGTCAGGGGGAGGGCAGCCCCAGCATTTT. Its translation is CASKSSGGGQPQHF.

The CDR3 coding sequence is TGTGCCATCAAGATAGCGGGGGGGCTAGACAATGAGCAGTTCTTC. Translated, it gives CAIKIAGGLDNEQFF. This rearrangement joins TRBV10-3 to TRBJ2-1, with 11 bases lining up with TRBD2. The ends lost 7 bases at V and 5 bases at J; junction bases unmatched: 7. Germline CDR1 is ENHRY and CDR2 is SYGVKD. This CDR3 comprises 15 residues.

The V call is TRBV9, the J call TRBJ2-1, with 8 bases that match TRBD1. This CDR3 is built from 16 residues. V lost 3 bases, J lost 0 bases, and 5 bases stayed unmatched. Looked up from germline, CDR1 is SGDLS and CDR2 is YYNGEE. The CDR3 here is CASSAETGGSYNEQFF. The CDR3, as DNA: TGTGCCAGCAGCGCCGAAACAGGGGGCTCCTACAATGAGCAGTTCTTC.

The rearrangement joins TRBV7-2 to TRBJ2-1; perhaps D is TRBD1 or TRBD2 (6 bases each). Germline V gives CDR1 SGHTA, CDR2 FQGNSA. Deletions cut 1 base from V and 0 bases from J, with 13 bases between. The CDR3 loop spans 17 amino acids. In nucleotides, the CDR3 is TGTGCCAGCAGCTTAGTCCGGGGGACAACCTCCTACAATGAGCAGTTCTTC. This encodes CASSLVRGTTSYNEQFF.

The chain joins TRBV9 to TRBJ2-7; tentative D call: TRBD2 (7 bases). V was trimmed by 7 bases and J by 0 bases, leaving 17 bases between them. Per germline, CDR1 SGDLS and CDR2 YYNGEE. This CDR3 has 15 amino acids. The CDR3 is CASAIDGGPSYEQYF. CDR3 DNA sequence: TGTGCCAGCGCAATAGACGGGGGGCCCTCCTACGAGCAGTACTTC.

The chain recombines TRBV10-3 with TRBJ2-3; 10 positions agree with TRBD2. V shed 4 bases, J shed 2 bases, and the junction held 3 bases outside the gene matches. The CDR3 length is 15 residues. Germline-derived CDR1 and CDR2 are ENHRY and SYGVKD. This CDR3 is CAISGTSGDTDTQYF. The CDR3 nucleotides read TGTGCCATCAGTGGGACTAGCGGAGACACAGATACGCAGTATTTT.